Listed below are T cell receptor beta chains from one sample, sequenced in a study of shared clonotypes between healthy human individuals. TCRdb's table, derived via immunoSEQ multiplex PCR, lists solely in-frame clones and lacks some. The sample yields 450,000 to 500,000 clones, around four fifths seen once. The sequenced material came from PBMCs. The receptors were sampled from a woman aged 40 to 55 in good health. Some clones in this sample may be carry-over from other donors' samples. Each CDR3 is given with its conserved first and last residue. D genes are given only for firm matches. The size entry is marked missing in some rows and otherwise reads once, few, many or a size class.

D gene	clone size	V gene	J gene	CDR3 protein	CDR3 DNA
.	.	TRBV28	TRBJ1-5	CASSFRGTRNQPQHF	TGTGCCAGCAGTTTCAGAGGGACTCGCAATCAGCCCCAGCATTTT
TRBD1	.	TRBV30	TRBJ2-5	CAWSQTGGETQYF	TGTGCCTGGAGTCAAACAGGGGGAGAGACCCAGTACTTC
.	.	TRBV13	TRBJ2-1	CASSHSWGAGDNEQFF	TGTGCCAGCAGTCACAGCTGGGGCGCCGGGGACAATGAGCAGTTCTTC
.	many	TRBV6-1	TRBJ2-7	CASQGGQRIYEQYF	TGTGCCAGCCAGGGGGGTCAACGGATCTACGAGCAGTACTTC
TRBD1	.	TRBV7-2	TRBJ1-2	CASSLDAGGGYGYTF	TGTGCCAGCAGCTTAGATGCAGGGGGAGGCTATGGCTACACCTTC
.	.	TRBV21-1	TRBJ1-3	CASSQRRFGRGQNTIYF	TGTGCCAGCAGCCAGAGAAGGTTTGGTAGGGGGCAAAACACCATATATTTT
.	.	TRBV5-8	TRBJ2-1	CASSPRAGGEEQFF	TGTGCCAGCAGCCCCCGGGCGGGCGGGGAGGAGCAGTTCTTC
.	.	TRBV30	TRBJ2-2	CAWSVSSTGELFF	TGTGCCTGGAGTGTTAGTAGCACCGGGGAGCTGTTTTTT
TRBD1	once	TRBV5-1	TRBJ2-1	CASSLLRQGWDNEQFF	TGCGCCAGCAGCTTGCTCAGACAGGGTTGGGACAATGAGCAGTTCTTC
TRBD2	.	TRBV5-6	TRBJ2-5	CASSLTVGLAGGLQETQYF	TGTGCCAGCAGCTTGACCGTGGGGCTAGCGGGAGGTCTCCAAGAGACCCAGTACTTC
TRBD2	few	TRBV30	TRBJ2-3	CAWSAASGRSTQYF	TGTGCCTGGAGTGCGGCTAGCGGGAGGAGTACGCAGTATTTT
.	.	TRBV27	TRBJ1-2	CASSWDGNYGYTF	TGTGCCAGCAGCTGGGACGGAAACTATGGCTACACCTTC
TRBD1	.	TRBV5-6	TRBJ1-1	CASSSDRGLTEAFF	TGTGCCAGCAGCTCCGACAGGGGGCTTACTGAAGCTTTCTTT
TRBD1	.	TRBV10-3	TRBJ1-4	CATGGQSNEKLFF	TGTGCCACCGGGGGACAGTCTAATGAAAAACTGTTTTTT
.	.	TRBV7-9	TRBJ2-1	CASSSTNSYNEQFF	TGTGCCAGCAGCTCGACTAACTCCTACAATGAGCAGTTCTTC
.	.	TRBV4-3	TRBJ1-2	CASSQNPGGRDGYTF	TGCGCCAGCAGCCAAAATCCGGGAGGCCGGGACGGCTACACCTTC
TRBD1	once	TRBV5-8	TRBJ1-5	CASTPGQRIDQPQHF	TGTGCCAGCACCCCGGGACAGAGAATAGATCAGCCCCAGCATTTT
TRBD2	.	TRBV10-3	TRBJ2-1	CATHREERRSEQFF	TGTGCCACCCACCGGGAGGAGCGGCGTAGTGAGCAGTTCTTC